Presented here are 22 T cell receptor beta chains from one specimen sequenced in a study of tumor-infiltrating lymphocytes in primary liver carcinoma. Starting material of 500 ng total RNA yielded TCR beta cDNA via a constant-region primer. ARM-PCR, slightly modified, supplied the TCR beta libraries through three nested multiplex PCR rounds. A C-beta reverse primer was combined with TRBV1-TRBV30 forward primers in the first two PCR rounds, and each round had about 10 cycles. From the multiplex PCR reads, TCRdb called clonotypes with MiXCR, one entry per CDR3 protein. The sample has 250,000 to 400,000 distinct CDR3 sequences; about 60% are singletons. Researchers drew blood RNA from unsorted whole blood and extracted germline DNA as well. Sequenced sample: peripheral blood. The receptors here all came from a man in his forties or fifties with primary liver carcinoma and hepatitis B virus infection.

The CDR3 loop reads CASSLGGANSYNEQFF. The CDR3 DNA sequence: TGTGCCAGCAGCTTAGGGGGGGCGAACTCCTACAATGAGCAGTTCTTC. The chain combines TRBV7-9 with TRBJ2-1; D tentatively reads TRBD1 or TRBD2 (6 bases each). V lost 1 base, J lost 0 bases, and 10 bases lay in between. The germline V gene encodes CDR1 SEHNR and CDR2 FQNEAQ (reference sequence). CDR3 length: 16 residues.

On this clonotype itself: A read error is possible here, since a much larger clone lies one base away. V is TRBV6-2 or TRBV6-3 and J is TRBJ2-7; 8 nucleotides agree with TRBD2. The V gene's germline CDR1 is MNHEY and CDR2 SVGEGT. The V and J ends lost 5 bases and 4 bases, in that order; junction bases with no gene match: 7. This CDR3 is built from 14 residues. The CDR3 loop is CASSTLAGRYEQYF. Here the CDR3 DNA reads TGTGCCAGCAGTACCTTAGCGGGAAGGTACGAGCAGTACTTC.

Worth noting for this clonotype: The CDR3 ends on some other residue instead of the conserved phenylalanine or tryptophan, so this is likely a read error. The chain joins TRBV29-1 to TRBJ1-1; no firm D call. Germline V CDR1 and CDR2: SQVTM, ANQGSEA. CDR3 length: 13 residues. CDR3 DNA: TGTAGCGCCGGGTACGGGCTGAACACTGAAGCTTTCCTT. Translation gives CSAGYGLNTEAFL.

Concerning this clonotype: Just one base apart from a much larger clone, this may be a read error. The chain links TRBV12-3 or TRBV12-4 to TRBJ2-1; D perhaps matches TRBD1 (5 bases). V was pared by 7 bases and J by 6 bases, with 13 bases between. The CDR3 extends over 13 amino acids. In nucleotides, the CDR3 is TGTGCCAGCACCAGGGTCCTGGGCAATGAGCAGTTCTTC. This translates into CASTRVLGNEQFF.

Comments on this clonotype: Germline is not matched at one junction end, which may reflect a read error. The CDR3 coding sequence is TGTGCCAGCAGCTCCGGACGGTTGAACAATGAAGCTTTCTTT. Its protein is CASSSGRLNNEAFF. This chain uses TRBV13 with TRBJ1-1, with D uncertain. The length of the CDR3 is 14 residues. Looked up from germline, CDR1 is PRHDT and CDR2 is FYEKMQ (reference sequence).

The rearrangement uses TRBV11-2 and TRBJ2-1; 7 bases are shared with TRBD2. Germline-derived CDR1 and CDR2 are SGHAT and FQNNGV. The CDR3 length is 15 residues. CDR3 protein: CGSGLLSGPYNEQFF. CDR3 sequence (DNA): TGTGGTAGCGGCTTACTTAGCGGGCCCTACAATGAGCAGTTCTTC.

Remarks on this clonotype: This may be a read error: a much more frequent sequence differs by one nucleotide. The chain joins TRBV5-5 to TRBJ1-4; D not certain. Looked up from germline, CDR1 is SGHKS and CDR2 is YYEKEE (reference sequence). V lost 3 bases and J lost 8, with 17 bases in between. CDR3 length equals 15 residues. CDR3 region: CASSSEWRDGEKLFF. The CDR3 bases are TGTGCCAGCAGCTCGGAGTGGAGGGATGGAGAAAAACTGTTTTTT.

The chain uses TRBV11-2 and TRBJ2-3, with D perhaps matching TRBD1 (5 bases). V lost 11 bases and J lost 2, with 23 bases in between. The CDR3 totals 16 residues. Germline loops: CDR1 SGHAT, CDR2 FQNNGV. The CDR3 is CADSSPPPGYTDTQYF. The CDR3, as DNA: TGTGCCGACAGCTCCCCACCCCCAGGTTACACAGATACGCAGTATTTT.

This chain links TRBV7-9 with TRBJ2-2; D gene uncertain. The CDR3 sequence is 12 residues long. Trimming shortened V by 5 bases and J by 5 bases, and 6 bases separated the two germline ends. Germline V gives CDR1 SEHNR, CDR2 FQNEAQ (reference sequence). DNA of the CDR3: TGTGCCAGCAGCACCGTTACCGGGGAGCTGTTTTTT. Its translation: CASSTVTGELFF.

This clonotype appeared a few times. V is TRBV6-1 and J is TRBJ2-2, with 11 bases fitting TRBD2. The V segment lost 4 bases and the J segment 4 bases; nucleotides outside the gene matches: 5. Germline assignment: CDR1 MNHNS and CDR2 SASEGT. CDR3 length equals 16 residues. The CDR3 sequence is CASSGTSGRATGELFF. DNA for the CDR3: TGTGCCAGCAGTGGTACTAGCGGGAGAGCCACCGGGGAGCTGTTTTTT.

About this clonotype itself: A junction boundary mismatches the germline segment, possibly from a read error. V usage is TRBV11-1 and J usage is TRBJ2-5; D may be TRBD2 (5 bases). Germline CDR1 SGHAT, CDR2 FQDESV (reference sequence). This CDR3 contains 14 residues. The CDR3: CTSSLMGSSETQYF. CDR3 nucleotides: TGTACCAGCAGCTTAATGGGGAGTAGTGAGACCCAGTACTTC.

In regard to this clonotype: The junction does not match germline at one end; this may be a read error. The CDR3, as DNA: TGCCCCAGCAGCCGGGTAGGGGGCGAGCAGTGCTTC. Amino acids: CPSSRVGGEQCF. The J gene is TRBJ2-7, the V gene TRBV4-3, with 7 bases aligning to TRBD1. The CDR3 runs 12 residues. From germline, CDR1 is LGHNA and CDR2 YSLEER.

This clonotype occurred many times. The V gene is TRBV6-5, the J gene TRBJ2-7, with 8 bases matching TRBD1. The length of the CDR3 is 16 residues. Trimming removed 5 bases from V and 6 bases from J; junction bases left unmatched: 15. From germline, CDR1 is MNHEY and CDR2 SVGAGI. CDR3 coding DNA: TGTGCCAGCAGTACCTGGACAGGGCCAATAGTGAGCGAGCAGTACTTC. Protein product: CASSTWTGPIVSEQYF.

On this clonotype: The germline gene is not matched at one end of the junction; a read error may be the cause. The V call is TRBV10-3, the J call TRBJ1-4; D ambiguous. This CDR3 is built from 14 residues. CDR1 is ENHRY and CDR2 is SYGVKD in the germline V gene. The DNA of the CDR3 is TGCGCCATTTCTGACGGGTCGGGCGCTGAAAAACTGTTTTTT. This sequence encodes CAISDGSGAEKLFF.

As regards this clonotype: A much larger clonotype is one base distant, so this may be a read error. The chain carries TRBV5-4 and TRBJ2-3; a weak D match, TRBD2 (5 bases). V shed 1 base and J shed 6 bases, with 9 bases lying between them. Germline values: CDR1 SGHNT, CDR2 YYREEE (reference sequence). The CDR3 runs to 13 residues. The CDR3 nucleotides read TGTGCCAGCAGCTTGTCTAGCATTGATACGCAGTATTTT. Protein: CASSLSSIDTQYF.

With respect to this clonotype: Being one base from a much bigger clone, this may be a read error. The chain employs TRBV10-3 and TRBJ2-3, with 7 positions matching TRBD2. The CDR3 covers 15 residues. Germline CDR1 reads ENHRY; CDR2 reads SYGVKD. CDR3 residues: CAFSVEAGNTDTQYF. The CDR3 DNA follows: TGTGCCTTCAGTGTTGAAGCGGGAAACACAGATACGCAGTATTTT.

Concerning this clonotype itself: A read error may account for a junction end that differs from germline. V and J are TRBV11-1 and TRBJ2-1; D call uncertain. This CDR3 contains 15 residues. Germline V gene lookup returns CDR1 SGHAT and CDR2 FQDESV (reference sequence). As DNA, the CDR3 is TGTGTCAGCAGCTCCCTCGCTGGTGGCTACAATGAGCAGCTCTTC. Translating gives CVSSSLAGGYNEQLF.

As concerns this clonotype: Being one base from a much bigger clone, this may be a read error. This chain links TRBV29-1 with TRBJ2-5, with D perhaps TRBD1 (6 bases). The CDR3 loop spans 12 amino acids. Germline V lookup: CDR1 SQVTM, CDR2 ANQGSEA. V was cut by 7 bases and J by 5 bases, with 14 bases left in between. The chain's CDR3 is CSAGQFHETQYF. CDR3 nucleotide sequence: TGCAGCGCCGGACAGTTCCATGAGACCCAGTACTTC.

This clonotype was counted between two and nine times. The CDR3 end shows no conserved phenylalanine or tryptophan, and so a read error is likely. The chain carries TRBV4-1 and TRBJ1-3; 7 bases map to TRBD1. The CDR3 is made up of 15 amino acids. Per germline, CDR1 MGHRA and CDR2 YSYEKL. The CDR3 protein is CASSPAGGTGNTIYS. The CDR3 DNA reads TGCGCCAGTAGCCCAGCAGGGGGAACTGGAAACACCATATATTCT.

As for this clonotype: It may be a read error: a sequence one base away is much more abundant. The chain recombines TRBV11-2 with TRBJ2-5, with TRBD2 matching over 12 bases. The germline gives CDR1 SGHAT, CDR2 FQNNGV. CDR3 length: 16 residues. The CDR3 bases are TGTGCCAGCAGCGGCCATGGACTAGCGGGACAAGGGACCCAGTACTTC. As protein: CASSGHGLAGQGTQYF.

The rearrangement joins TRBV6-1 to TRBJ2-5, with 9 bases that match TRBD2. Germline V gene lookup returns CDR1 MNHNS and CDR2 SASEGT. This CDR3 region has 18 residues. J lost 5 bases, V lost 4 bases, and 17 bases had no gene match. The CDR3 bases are TGTGCCAGCAGTGTCAACAGTTCTGCGGGAGGGCCGGTGGAGACCCAGTACTTC. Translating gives CASSVNSSAGGPVETQYF.

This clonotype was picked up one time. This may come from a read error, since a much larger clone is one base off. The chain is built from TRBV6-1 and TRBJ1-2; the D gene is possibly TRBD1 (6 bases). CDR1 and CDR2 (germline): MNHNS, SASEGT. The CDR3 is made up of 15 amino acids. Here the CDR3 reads CVSSEAPGDYFGYTF. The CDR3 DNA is TGTGTCAGCAGTGAAGCGCCAGGGGACTATTTTGGCTACACCTTC.